One sample yielded the 15 T cell receptor beta chains listed below, sequenced in a study of blood T cell repertoires in COVID-19. Profiling relied on immunoSEQ multiplex PCR, and the TCRdb table lists in-frame clones only, not all of them. This table has under 85,000 clones, under 90% appearing once. Source material: peripheral blood. Source of these receptors: a middle-aged man with COVID-19, enrolled during active disease.

The chain combines TRBV6-5 with TRBJ2-7; D ambiguous. CDR3 length: 14 residues. In germline, CDR1 is MNHEY, CDR2 SVGAGI. V shed 0 bases and J shed 4 bases, with 10 bases lying between them. The CDR3 DNA reads TGTGCCAGCAGTTACTCTGAGGTTTCATACGAGCAGTACTTC. Translation gives CASSYSEVSYEQYF.

The chain combines TRBV9 with TRBJ1-3; D remains ambiguous. The CDR3 length is 16 residues. Germline CDR1 is SGDLS and CDR2 is YYNGEE. V lost 0 bases and J lost 9, with 19 bases in between. CDR3: CASSVAEGASMGTIYF. CDR3 sequence (DNA): TGTGCCAGCAGCGTAGCGGAGGGTGCTTCGATGGGCACCATATATTTT.

The CDR3 region has the DNA TGTGCCACCAGCGGGACTTTAAAGAACACCGGGGAGCTGTTTTTT. Translating gives CATSGTLKNTGELFF. The genes are TRBV15 and TRBJ2-2, with D perhaps matching TRBD2 (6 bases). Trimming pared 5 bases from V and 1 base from J, leaving 11 bases between. Germline values: CDR1 LNHNV, CDR2 YYDKDF (reference sequence). This CDR3 spans 15 amino acids.

The chain recombines TRBV6-5 with TRBJ2-3; maybe TRBD2 (5 bases). There are 14 residues in the CDR3. Germline V CDR1 and CDR2: MNHEY, SVGAGI. V was cut by 0 bases and J by 7 bases, with 11 bases left in between. CDR3 DNA sequence: TGTGCCAGCAGTTACTCGGAGGCCGTAAATACGCAGTATTTT. Translating it yields CASSYSEAVNTQYF.

This chain uses TRBV5-6 with TRBJ1-6; TRBD1 is a possible D gene (5 bases). Trimming shortened V by 2 bases and J by 0 bases, and 12 bases separated the two germline ends. CDR1 and CDR2 (germline): SGHDT, YYEEEE. The CDR3 loop spans 17 amino acids. CDR3 residues: CASSFYFDSSYNSPLHF. The CDR3, as DNA: TGTGCCAGCAGCTTCTACTTCGACAGCTCCTATAATTCACCCCTCCACTTT.

V and J are TRBV12-3 or TRBV12-4 and TRBJ1-2; TRBD1 is a possible D gene (5 bases). CDR3 length: 13 residues. V was clipped by 3 bases and J by 8 bases, with 13 bases between them. CDR3: CASSLGGSEGYTF. In nucleotides, the CDR3 is TGTGCCAGCAGTTTGGGGGGGTCTGAGGGCTACACCTTC.

This clone is large within its sample. The CDR3 loop reads CASSYYPGRGEAFF. In nucleotides, the CDR3 is TGTGCCAGCAGTTACTACCCGGGGAGGGGTGAAGCTTTCTTT. The chain uses TRBV6-5 and TRBJ1-1; a weak D match, TRBD1 (5 bases). CDR3 size: 14 residues. V was trimmed by 1 base and J by 7 bases, leaving 13 bases between them. Looked up from germline, CDR1 is MNHEY and CDR2 is SVGAGI.

V gene TRBV5-1 combines with J gene TRBJ2-3, with D unresolved. Germline loops: CDR1 SGHRS, CDR2 YFSETQ. V was shortened by 0 bases and J by 0 bases, with 11 bases between the two germline ends. CDR3 length: 16 residues. CDR3 DNA sequence: TGCGCCAGCAGCTTGGGGGCAGACCCCAGCACAGATACGCAGTATTTT. Protein product: CASSLGADPSTDTQYF.

The J gene is TRBJ1-2, the V gene TRBV13, with D perhaps matching TRBD1 (5 bases). From germline, CDR1 is PRHDT and CDR2 FYEKMQ (reference sequence). V was trimmed by 4 bases and J by 4 bases, leaving 16 bases between them. The CDR3 is made up of 15 amino acids. The CDR3 DNA sequence: TGTGCCAGCAGCTACCGGACACGGCTGGGCTATGGCTACACCTTC. It codes for CASSYRTRLGYGYTF. The variable domain in full, with the rest retrieved from reference TRBV13 and TRBJ1-2, is AAGVIQSPRHLIKEKRETATLKCYPIPRHDTVYWYQQGPGQDPQFLISFYEKMQSDKGSIPDRFSAQQFSDYHSELNMSSLELGDSALYFCASSYRTRLGYGYTFGSGTRLTVV.

This clone appeared once. The chain is built from TRBV2 and TRBJ1-5, with 9 bases matching TRBD1. Germline lookup yields CDR1 SNHLY and CDR2 FYNNEI. This CDR3 contains 15 residues. V was pared by 6 bases and J by 9 bases, with 12 bases of the junction left unmatched. The CDR3 protein is CASRMTGTGLRPQHF. As DNA, the CDR3 is TGTGCCAGCAGAATGACCGGGACAGGGCTTAGGCCCCAGCATTTT.

The chain is built from TRBV10-3 and TRBJ2-7; 10 bases are a match to TRBD1. CDR3 length: 16 amino acids. V shed 6 bases, J shed 0 bases, and the junction held 8 bases outside the gene matches. CDR1 ENHRY and CDR2 SYGVKD come from the germline V gene. CDR3: CAIRDRQGAGSYEQYF. In DNA, the CDR3 is TGTGCCATCAGAGACCGACAGGGGGCAGGCTCCTACGAGCAGTACTTC.

The chain carries TRBV13 and TRBJ2-7; 13 nucleotides match TRBD2. Unmatched junction bases numbered 3, after V lost 2 bases and J lost 5 bases. Germline CDR1 reads PRHDT; CDR2 reads FYEKMQ (reference sequence). This CDR3 spans 15 amino acids. In nucleotides, the CDR3 is TGTGCCAGCAGCTTACCACTAGCGGGGGGGCACGAGCAGTACTTC. Protein product: CASSLPLAGGHEQYF.

The chain combines TRBV18 with TRBJ2-7; 7 bases line up with TRBD1. CDR1 and CDR2 from the germline V gene are KGHSH and LQKENI. The V gene end was trimmed by 3 bases and the J gene end by 3 bases; junction bases not matched to a gene: 2. The CDR3 runs 13 residues. In nucleotides, the CDR3 is TGTGCCAGCTCACCGGGGACAGACTACGAGCAGTACTTC. Translation: CASSPGTDYEQYF.

The chain links TRBV6-1 to TRBJ1-1, with 11 bases fitting TRBD1. Germline V gene sequence: CDR1 MNHNS, CDR2 SASEGT. The V segment lost 4 bases and the J segment 5 bases; nucleotides outside the gene matches: 9. CDR3 length: 16 residues. The CDR3 is CASSVGTGGLFTEAFF. The CDR3 nucleotides are TGTGCCAGCAGTGTCGGGACAGGGGGTTTGTTTACTGAAGCTTTCTTT.

The V gene is TRBV27, the J gene TRBJ2-5; D unresolved. V was shortened by 6 bases and J by 1 base, with 6 bases between the two germline ends. CDR1 is MNHEY, CDR2 SMNVEV, per germline (reference sequence). The CDR3 has 12 residues. The CDR3 is CASRHSQETQYF. CDR3 nucleotide sequence: TGTGCCAGCAGACACAGCCAAGAGACCCAGTACTTC.